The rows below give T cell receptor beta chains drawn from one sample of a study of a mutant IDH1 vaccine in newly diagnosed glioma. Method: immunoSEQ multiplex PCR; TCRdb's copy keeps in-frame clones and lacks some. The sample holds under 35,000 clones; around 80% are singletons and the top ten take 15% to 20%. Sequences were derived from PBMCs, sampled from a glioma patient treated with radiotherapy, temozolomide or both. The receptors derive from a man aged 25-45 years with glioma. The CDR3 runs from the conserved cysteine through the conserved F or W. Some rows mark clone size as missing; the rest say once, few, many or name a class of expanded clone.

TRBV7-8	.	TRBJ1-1	CASSSLTGNTEAFF
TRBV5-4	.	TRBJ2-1	CASSFPPGLRSYNEQFF
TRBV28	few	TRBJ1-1	CASSVQPMNTEAFF
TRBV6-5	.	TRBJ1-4	CASSYSGGDEKLFF
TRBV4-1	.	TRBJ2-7	CASSHSYEQYF
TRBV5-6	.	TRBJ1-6	CASSRRGSLLSTYNSPLHF
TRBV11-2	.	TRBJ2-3	CASSLLTSGRAINTDTQYF
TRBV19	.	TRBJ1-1	CASSTEQGEYMNTEAFF
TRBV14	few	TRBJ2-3	CASSQDFGSTDTQYF
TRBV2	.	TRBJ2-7	CASTLRGPYEQYF
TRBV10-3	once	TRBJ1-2	CAISELRDRGRGGYTF
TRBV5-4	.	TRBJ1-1	CASSKGRGNTEAFF
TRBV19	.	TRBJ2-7	CASSPDRSSYEQYF
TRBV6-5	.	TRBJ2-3	CASSSYERHSTDTQYF
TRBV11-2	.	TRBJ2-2	CASSLGSTGELFF
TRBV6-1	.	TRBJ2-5	CASSGQGLDGETQYF
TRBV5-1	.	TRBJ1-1	CASSLAPGTETEAFF
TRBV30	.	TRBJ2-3	CAWSALAGNTDTQYF
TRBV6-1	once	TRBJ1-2	CASMRPGLSNYGYTF
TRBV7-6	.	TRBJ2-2	CASSKFRHTGELFF
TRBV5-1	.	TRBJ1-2	CASRRDSQQANYGYTF
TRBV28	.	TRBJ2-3	CASGRDTTSTDTQYF
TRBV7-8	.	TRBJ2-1	CASSLEGGLAGGPLEQFF
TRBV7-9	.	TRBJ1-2	CASSFSAGQYGYTF
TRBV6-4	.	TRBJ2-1	CASSQTGQGSPRGQFF
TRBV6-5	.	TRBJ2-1	CASSTRTSAIEQFF
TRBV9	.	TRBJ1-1	CASSVAGDSVYTEAFF
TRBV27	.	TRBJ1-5	CASSLSISGNQPQHF
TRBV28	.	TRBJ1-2	CASSLRTDLNYGYTF
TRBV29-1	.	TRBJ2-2	CSAMDGPGTGELFF
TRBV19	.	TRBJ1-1	CASSLRTGGNTEAFF
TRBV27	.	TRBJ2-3	CASSLYLPGGRLQGHTDTQYF
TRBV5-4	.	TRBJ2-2	CASSLRFNRGPGAWSGELFF
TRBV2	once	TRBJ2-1	CASTERWGYNEQFF
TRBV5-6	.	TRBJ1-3	CASSLGGYSGNTIYF
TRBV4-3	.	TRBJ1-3	CASSPRGGNTIYF
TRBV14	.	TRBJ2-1	CASSQSRAISYNEQFF
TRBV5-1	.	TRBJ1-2	CASSPTTVNYGYTF
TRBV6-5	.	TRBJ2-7	CATSRITPYEQYF
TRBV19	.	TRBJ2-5	CASSRRAGSVYETQYF
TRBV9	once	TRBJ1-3	CASSAEGLAGNTIYF
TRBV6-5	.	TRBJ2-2	CASSYSPVFNTGELFF
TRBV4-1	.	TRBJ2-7	CASSQVTETYEQYF
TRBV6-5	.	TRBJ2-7	CASSYARSSYEQYF
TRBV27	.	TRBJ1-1	CASRTQRRLNENTEAFF
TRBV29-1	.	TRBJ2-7	CSGTKEGEQYF
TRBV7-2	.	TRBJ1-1	CASSPQGATEAFF
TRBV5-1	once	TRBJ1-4	CASSADSGVGEKLFF
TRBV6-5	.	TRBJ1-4	CASSYSTSTGYEKLFF
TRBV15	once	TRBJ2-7	CATSRQRGETYEQYF
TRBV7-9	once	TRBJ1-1	CASSLGSGAGAFF
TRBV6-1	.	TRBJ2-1	CASSVGQGAREFNEQFF
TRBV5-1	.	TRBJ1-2	CASSSNSYYGYTF